Presented here are 25 T cell receptor beta chains from one specimen sequenced in a study of shared clonotypes between healthy human individuals. Some clones are missing from TCRdb's copy, which holds only in-frame ones; the method was immunoSEQ multiplex PCR. This table holds under 1,900,000 clones, 98% found once. Sequencing was performed on naive CD4+ T cells sorted from blood. Subset here: CD45RA+ positively selected. The receptors originated from a man aged 25-45 years in good health.

The rearrangement joins TRBV2 to TRBJ2-1; 7 bases agree with TRBD2. The CDR3 runs 14 residues. The V segment lost 4 bases and the J segment 3 bases; nucleotides outside the gene matches: 3. Germline loops: CDR1 SNHLY, CDR2 FYNNEI. This CDR3 reads CASSGAGVYNEQFF. The CDR3 DNA reads TGTGCCAGCAGTGGCGCGGGAGTCTACAATGAGCAGTTCTTC. The full variable domain, with the rest looked up from reference TRBV2 and TRBJ2-1, is EPEVTQTPSHQVTQMGQEVILRCVPISNHLYFYWYRQILGQKVEFLVSFYNNEISEKSEIFDDQFSVERPDGSNFTLKIRSTKLEDSAMYFCASSGAGVYNEQFFGPGTRLTVL.

Points on this clone: An end of the junction differs from the germline gene, which may be a read error. The V gene is TRBV5-4, the J gene TRBJ2-1; 9 bases fit TRBD2. The CDR3 runs 16 residues. Germline CDR1 reads SGHNT; CDR2 reads YYREEE (reference sequence). CDR3 coding DNA: TGTGCCAGCAGCCCCGGCCGGGGAGATCAGACTAGCGGCCTAATCTTC. Its protein product is CASSPGRGDQTSGLIF.

The V call is TRBV20-1, the J call TRBJ2-3; D remains unclear. Trimming took 3 bases from V and 2 from J, leaving 3 bases between them. Germline-derived CDR1 and CDR2 are DFQATT and SNEGSKA (reference sequence). This CDR3 spans 11 amino acids. CDR3 coding DNA: TGCAGTGCTAGCCACACAGATACGCAGTATTTT. Translated, it gives CSASHTDTQYF.

CDR3 residues: CASSLVGVHEQFF. The CDR3 DNA follows: TGTGCCAGCAGCTTGGTGGGGGTTCATGAGCAGTTCTTC. V is TRBV5-4 and J is TRBJ2-1; D is tentatively TRBD1 or TRBD2 (5 bases each). Trimming took 0 bases from V and 8 from J, leaving 9 bases between them. The CDR3 consists of 13 residues. Per the germline V gene, CDR1 is SGHNT and CDR2 is YYREEE (reference sequence).

The rearrangement uses TRBV29-1 and TRBJ2-5, with D perhaps TRBD2 (7 bases). The germline V gene encodes CDR1 SQVTM and CDR2 ANQGSEA. The CDR3 has 13 amino acids. CDR3 in DNA: TGCAGAGTCGGGGGGCCCACGGCAGGGACCCAGTACTTC. Amino acids: CRVGGPTAGTQYF.

The table lists this clone with a count of one. The chain combines TRBV18 with TRBJ2-2, with 9 nucleotides matching TRBD2. With V trimmed by 1 base and J by 6 bases, 3 bases remained unmatched. The CDR3 sequence is 15 residues long. The germline V gene has CDR1 KGHSH and CDR2 LQKENI. In DNA form, the CDR3 reads TGTGCCAGCTCACCACTATCTAGCGGGGCCGGGGAGCTGTTTTTT. Its translation: CASSPLSSGAGELFF.

The chain couples TRBV7-9 to TRBJ2-2; D remains ambiguous. The V gene lost 2 bases and the J gene lost 6 bases, with 4 bases spanning the gap. The length of the CDR3 is 12 residues. Germline V gene sequence: CDR1 SEHNR, CDR2 FQNEAQ (reference sequence). CDR3 DNA sequence: TGTGCCAGCAGCTTATCTGCCGGGGAGCTGTTTTTT. Its translation is CASSLSAGELFF. Based on the CDR3 plus reference TRBV7-9 and TRBJ2-2, the full variable domain is DTGVSQNPRHKITKRGQNVTFRCDPISEHNRLYWYRQTLGQGPEFLTYFQNEAQLEKSRLLSDRFSAERPKGSFSTLEIQRTEQGDSAMYLCASSLSAGELFFGEGSRLTVL.

V gene TRBV27 combines with J gene TRBJ1-1; weak D call: TRBD1 (5 bases). The V end lost 5 bases, the J end lost 4 bases, and 11 bases lay between the germline ends. Germline assignment: CDR1 MNHEY and CDR2 SMNVEV (reference sequence). There are 13 residues in the CDR3. In nucleotides, the CDR3 is TGTGCCAGCAGTACGCTCGGGGGCACTGAAGCTTTCTTT. Translated: CASSTLGGTEAFF.

This chain joins TRBV7-2 and TRBJ2-7, with 7 bases aligning to TRBD1. Per germline, CDR1 SGHTA and CDR2 FQGNSA. CDR3 size: 16 residues. The trim removed 5 bases at V and 4 bases at J, leaving 14 bases unmatched. CDR3 protein: CASSPDENRGPYEQYF. In nucleotides, the CDR3 is TGTGCCAGCAGCCCGGACGAGAACAGGGGCCCATACGAGCAGTACTTC.

The rearrangement uses TRBV5-4 and TRBJ2-5; D gene ambiguous. The CDR3 covers 12 residues. V was pared by 2 bases and J by 4 bases, with 6 bases between. Germline CDR1 and CDR2: SGHNT and YYREEE (reference sequence). As DNA, the CDR3 is TGTGCCAGCAGCTTATTATTAGAGACCCAGTACTTC. Translating gives CASSLLLETQYF.

The V call is TRBV29-1, the J call TRBJ2-7; TRBD2 is a possible D gene (6 bases). The length of the CDR3 is 13 residues. Deletions cut 5 bases from V and 1 base from J, with 12 bases between. Germline CDR1 and CDR2: SQVTM and ANQGSEA. In nucleotides, the CDR3 is TGCAGCGTTTCGGGACTGAATTCCTACGAGCAGTACTTC. Its protein is CSVSGLNSYEQYF.

J is TRBJ2-3 and V is TRBV7-9, with a tentative D call TRBD1 (6 bases). There are 15 residues in the CDR3. Per germline, CDR1 SEHNR and CDR2 FQNEAQ (reference sequence). V was shortened by 1 base and J by 2 bases, with 10 bases between the two germline ends. The CDR3 coding sequence is TGTGCCAGCAGCTTAGGGGACACACACACAGATACGCAGTATTTT. It codes for CASSLGDTHTDTQYF.

V usage is TRBV10-2 and J usage is TRBJ1-1, with 7 bases matching TRBD1. There are 13 residues in the CDR3. CDR1 and CDR2 from the germline V gene are WSHSY and SAAADI. V shed 0 bases and J 9 bases; nucleotides not matched to a gene: 4. For the CDR3, the DNA is TGCGCCAGCAGTGAGTCTGGGAGGGGGCAAGCTTTCTTT. Its protein is CASSESGRGQAFF.

The gene calls are TRBV7-6 and TRBJ2-3, with TRBD2 matching over 10 bases. Germline V gene data show CDR1 as SGHVS and CDR2 as FNYEAQ. After removal of 1 base from V and 6 bases from J, the junction contained 4 bases not matched to a gene. The CDR3 runs 15 residues. The CDR3 sequence is CASSLGPSGSDTQYF. The CDR3 DNA is TGTGCCAGCAGCTTAGGCCCTAGCGGGAGTGATACGCAGTATTTT.

The rearrangement uses TRBV5-4 and TRBJ2-6; possible D gene TRBD1, 6 bases. The CDR3 has 15 residues. CDR1 is SGHNT, CDR2 YYREEE, per germline (reference sequence). The V end was cut by 3 bases, the J end by 2 bases, with 9 bases between. The CDR3 protein is CASSSTGTGANVLTF. Here the CDR3 DNA reads TGTGCCAGCAGCTCCACAGGGACTGGGGCCAACGTCCTGACTTTC.

This sequence joins TRBV7-8 and TRBJ2-1, with 8 bases identical to TRBD1. The CDR3 extends over 13 amino acids. Trimming took 3 bases from V and 9 from J; bases not matched to a gene: 4. Per germline, CDR1 SGHVS and CDR2 FQNEAQ. DNA of the CDR3: TGTGCCAGCAGCTTGGACAGGGTCGGTGAGCAGTTCTTC. Its protein is CASSLDRVGEQFF.

The V gene is TRBV9, the J gene TRBJ2-3; TRBD2 agrees at 9 bases. The J segment lost 2 bases and the V segment lost 3 bases, leaving 4 bases of the junction unmatched. The CDR3 is 15 residues long. Germline assignment: CDR1 SGDLS and CDR2 YYNGEE. In DNA form, the CDR3 reads TGTGCCAGCAGCGGCCTAGCGGGGACCACAGATACGCAGTATTTT. Protein product: CASSGLAGTTDTQYF.

This chain joins TRBV30 and TRBJ2-5; D remains ambiguous. This CDR3 comprises 12 residues. CDR1 is GTSNPN and CDR2 is SVGIG in the germline V gene (reference sequence). V was clipped by 2 bases and J by 2 bases, with 6 bases between them. Here the CDR3 reads CAWSLLQETQYF. The CDR3 region has the DNA TGTGCCTGGAGTTTGTTGCAAGAGACCCAGTACTTC.

The chain joins TRBV19 to TRBJ2-7, with a weak D call TRBD2 (6 bases). This CDR3 is built from 12 residues. Germline assignment: CDR1 LNHDA and CDR2 SQIVND (reference sequence). V lost 7 bases and J 6 bases, leaving 13 bases between the germline ends. As DNA, the CDR3 is TGTGCCAGTACCGGCGGAGGGGCCGAGCAGTACTTC. Translated, it gives CASTGGGAEQYF.

The CDR3 coding sequence is TGTGCCAGCTCTTACCGGGACAGGGTTTCCTACAATGAGCAGTTCTTC. This encodes CASSYRDRVSYNEQFF. The V and J genes are TRBV18 and TRBJ2-1; 9 bases are shared with TRBD1. Germline V CDR1 and CDR2: KGHSH, LQKENI. This CDR3 contains 16 residues. V was pared by 6 bases and J by 1 base, with 7 bases of the junction left unmatched.

This clone showed up just once. The chain uses TRBV11-2 and TRBJ2-7; tentatively, D is TRBD1 (6 bases). V gave up 4 bases and J gave up 2 bases, with 15 bases separating them. CDR3 size: 15 residues. Per germline, CDR1 SGHAT and CDR2 FQNNGV. The CDR3 sequence is CASSSPLQGTYEQYF. As DNA, the CDR3 is TGTGCCAGCAGCTCCCCGTTACAGGGCACCTACGAGCAGTACTTC.

The chain combines TRBV5-4 with TRBJ2-7; TRBD1 is a possible D gene (7 bases). This CDR3 is built from 15 residues. Per germline, CDR1 SGHNT and CDR2 YYREEE (reference sequence). Trimming left V 0 bases short and J 3 bases short, with 13 bases between. The CDR3 reads CASSLEGAGSYEQYF. CDR3 DNA sequence: TGTGCCAGCAGCTTGGAGGGGGCCGGGAGCTACGAGCAGTACTTC.

The chain combines TRBV7-2 with TRBJ1-2, with TRBD1 matching 7 bases. The CDR3 has 13 amino acids. V shed 5 bases, J shed 4 bases, and the junction held 4 bases outside the gene matches. Germline values: CDR1 SGHTA, CDR2 FQGNSA. The CDR3 sequence: CASSMTGSYGYTF. The CDR3 nucleotides read TGTGCCAGCAGCATGACAGGGAGCTATGGCTACACCTTC.

The chain carries TRBV2 and TRBJ2-5, with unresolved D. CDR3 length: 13 amino acids. The V end was cut by 0 bases, the J end by 7 bases, with 9 bases between. In germline, CDR1 is SNHLY, CDR2 FYNNEI. The CDR3 region is CASSEARLGTQYF. CDR3 DNA: TGTGCCAGCAGTGAAGCGAGGCTAGGGACCCAGTACTTC.

CDR3 residues: CASSYTGAQWSNEQFF. CDR3 nucleotides: TGTGCCAGCAGTTACACGGGAGCGCAGTGGAGCAATGAGCAGTTCTTC. The V call is TRBV6-5, the J call TRBJ2-1; a possible D gene is TRBD2 (6 bases). The ends were cut back, 2 bases at V and 6 bases at J, with 17 bases in the middle. The CDR3 has 16 residues. The V gene's germline CDR1 is MNHEY and CDR2 SVGAGI.